These T cell receptor beta chains were read from a single sample in a study of blood T cell repertoires in COVID-19. Assay used: immunoSEQ multiplex PCR; TCRdb lists only in-frame clones, some missing. The sample yields about 130,000 clones, around 80% seen once. Sample: peripheral blood. These TCRs come from an older woman with acute or convalescent COVID-19. The conserved cysteine and the conserved F or W are not part of the CDR3 here.

TRBJ1-1,TRBV10-1,ASLQSSNTEAF
TRBJ2-5,TRBV7-8,ASSLGDQETQY
TRBJ1-1,TRBV7-7,ASSLSMNTEAF
TRBJ1-2,TRBV18,ASSFPVAGINYGYT
TRBJ1-1,TRBV6-5,ASSHSRGVRTEAF
TRBJ1-1,TRBV6-1,ASSEAILGAEAF
TRBJ2-7,TRBV27,ASSLGEDSYEQY
TRBJ1-2,TRBV5-1,ASSLGDSNYGYT
TRBJ2-2,TRBV6-7,ASVTGVGGELF
TRBJ1-1,TRBV3-1/TRBV3-2,ASSQAGTEAF
TRBJ2-2,TRBV6-5,ASSYLGGTGELF
TRBJ2-1,TRBV4-1,ASSQFSGTGPYNEQF
TRBJ2-1,TRBV24-1,ATSDPRYNEQF
TRBJ1-2,TRBV4-1,ASSQGTGERLRYGYT
TRBJ1-5,TRBV19,ASSRGTGVSQPQH
TRBJ2-3,TRBV18,ASSPRTGVSTDTQY
TRBJ1-1,TRBV18,ASSPLQGVNTEAF
TRBJ1-2,TRBV6-1,ASSEGAQGHGGYT
TRBJ1-2,TRBV14,ASSQEAGYGYT
TRBJ2-5,TRBV2,ASSEGLAGPQETQY
TRBJ1-4,TRBV7-8,ASSLGDRRDEKLF
TRBJ2-3,TRBV20-1,SASRLAGGLDTQY
TRBJ1-1,TRBV7-3,ASSLGGGTEAF
TRBJ2-3,TRBV19,ASSITRQDKDTQY
TRBJ2-1,TRBV6-5,ASSYGRGLYNEQF
TRBJ1-5,TRBV7-9,ASSWGGNQPQH
TRBJ1-1,TRBV5-1,ASSFLSTSSANTEAF
TRBJ2-1,TRBV7-2,ASSFGGTSYNEQF
TRBJ1-4,TRBV19,ASSIRWREPNEKLF
TRBJ2-1,TRBV25-1,ASSESGDNEQF
TRBJ2-1,TRBV3-1/TRBV3-2,ASSQNRLVQF
TRBJ1-1,TRBV29-1,SAEPHLNTEAF
TRBJ1-2,TRBV28,ASRFLLEQSPGGYT
TRBJ1-4,TRBV10-3,AISEAGTSEKLF
TRBJ1-4,TRBV23-1,ASILGRGLEKLF
TRBJ2-4,TRBV2,ATTPRGAKNIQY
TRBJ1-4,TRBV6-5,ASSSEWTNEKLF
TRBJ1-1,TRBV4-1,ASSQEVRVSAF
TRBJ2-3,TRBV10-1,ASSDTTSGDTQY